The 6 T cell receptor beta chains reported below all come from one sample, sequenced in a study of OX40 agonist ivuxolimab in advanced cancers. Measured with immunoSEQ multiplex PCR; TCRdb has only the in-frame clones, and not every one. This sample has approximately 100,000 clones, with over 75% found just once. Source: CD4+ or CD8+ T cells sorted from blood, taken in a trial of the OX40 agonist ivuxolimab. These receptor sequences come from an adult with an advanced solid tumor such as melanoma, head and neck, liver or kidney cancer.

The V and J genes are TRBV6-1 and TRBJ2-3; tentative D call: TRBD2 (6 bases). CDR1 and CDR2 from the germline V gene are MNHNS and SASEGT. The ends were cut back, 1 base at V and 9 bases at J, with 11 bases in the middle. The CDR3 totals 13 residues. This CDR3 reads CASSEGLRGTQYF. CDR3 nucleotides: TGTGCCAGCAGTGAAGGGTTGCGGGGAACGCAGTATTTT.

J is TRBJ2-2 and V is TRBV19; 9 bases agree with TRBD1. Germline CDR1 and CDR2: LNHDA and SQIVND (reference sequence). The CDR3 is 19 residues long. After removal of 5 bases from V and 0 bases from J, the junction contained 13 bases not matched to a gene. The CDR3 is CASSGRGANRGPNTGELFF. The CDR3 nucleotides read TGTGCCAGTAGTGGGAGAGGAGCGAACAGGGGGCCGAACACCGGGGAGCTGTTTTTT.

The chain recombines TRBV15 with TRBJ2-3; TRBD2 agrees at 12 bases. The CDR3 loop spans 18 amino acids. CDR1 LNHNV and CDR2 YYDKDF come from the germline V gene (reference sequence). Trimming cost V 0 bases and J 3 bases; bases outside gene matches: 7. The DNA for the CDR3 is TGTGCCACCAGCAGAGAAAGACTAGCGGGAGTGAGGACAGATACGCAGTATTTT. Protein: CATSRERLAGVRTDTQYF. The whole variable domain, filled in from reference TRBV15 and TRBJ2-3, reads DAMVIQNPRYQVTQFGKPVTLSCSQTLNHNVMYWYQQKSSQAPKLLFHYYDKDFNNEADTPDNFQSRRPNTSFCFLDIRSPGLGDTAMYLCATSRERLAGVRTDTQYFGPGTRLTVL.

The chain couples TRBV10-2 to TRBJ2-1; 10 bases agree with TRBD1. The CDR3 is 14 amino acids. Unmatched junction bases numbered 8, after V lost 7 bases and J lost 8 bases. Germline V gene lookup returns CDR1 WSHSY and CDR2 SAAADI. The CDR3 is CASNRQGARDEQFF. The DNA for the CDR3 is TGCGCCAGCAACCGACAGGGGGCCAGGGATGAGCAGTTCTTC.

This clone occurred once. V and J are TRBV6-6 and TRBJ2-1; 8 nucleotides align to TRBD1. CDR3 length: 15 residues. V lost 6 bases and J lost 4; bases outside the gene matches: 8. CDR1 is MNHNY and CDR2 is SVGAGI in the germline V gene (reference sequence). CDR3 DNA sequence: TGTGCCAGCAGCCGATCGGGACAGGCGTACAATGAGCAGTTCTTC. Its translation is CASSRSGQAYNEQFF.

This chain joins TRBV9 and TRBJ2-3, with D possibly being TRBD1 (6 bases). The CDR3 consists of 16 residues. V lost 3 bases to trimming and J lost 2 bases, with 16 bases between them. CDR1 is SGDLS and CDR2 is YYNGEE in the germline V gene. The CDR3 sequence: CASSGPGHTFTDTQYF. CDR3 in DNA: TGTGCCAGCAGCGGACCGGGACACACGTTCACAGATACGCAGTATTTT.